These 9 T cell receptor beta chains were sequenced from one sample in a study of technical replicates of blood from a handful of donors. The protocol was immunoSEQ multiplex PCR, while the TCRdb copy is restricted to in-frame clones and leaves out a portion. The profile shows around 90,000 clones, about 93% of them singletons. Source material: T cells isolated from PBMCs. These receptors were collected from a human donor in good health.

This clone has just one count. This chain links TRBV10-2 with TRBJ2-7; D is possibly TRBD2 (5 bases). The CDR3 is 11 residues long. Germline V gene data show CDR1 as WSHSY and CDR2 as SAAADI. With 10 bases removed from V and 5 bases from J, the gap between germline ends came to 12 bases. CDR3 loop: CAILSGNEQYF. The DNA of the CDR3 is TGCGCCATTCTTTCGGGGAACGAGCAGTACTTC.

DNA of the CDR3: TGTGCCAGCAGCCAACTTGGCCTAAGGGGGCTGAACACTGAAGCTTTCTTT. Amino acid sequence: CASSQLGLRGLNTEAFF. The chain carries TRBV14 and TRBJ1-1; TRBD1 matches 7 bases. V lost 2 bases to trimming and J lost 0 bases; unmatched junction nucleotides: 9. Germline lookup yields CDR1 SGHDN and CDR2 FVKESK. CDR3 length: 17 residues.

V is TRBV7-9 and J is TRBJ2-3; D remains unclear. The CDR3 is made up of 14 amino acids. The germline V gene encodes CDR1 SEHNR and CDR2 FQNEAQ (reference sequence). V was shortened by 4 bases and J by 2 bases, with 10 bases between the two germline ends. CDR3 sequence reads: CASSSGVTTDTQYF. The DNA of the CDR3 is TGTGCCAGCAGCTCGGGTGTCACCACAGATACGCAGTATTTT.

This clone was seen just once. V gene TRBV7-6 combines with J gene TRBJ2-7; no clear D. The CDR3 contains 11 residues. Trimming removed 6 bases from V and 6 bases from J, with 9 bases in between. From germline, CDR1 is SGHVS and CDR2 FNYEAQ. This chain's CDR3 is CASRPGPEQYF. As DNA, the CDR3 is TGTGCCAGCAGACCAGGCCCCGAGCAGTACTTC.

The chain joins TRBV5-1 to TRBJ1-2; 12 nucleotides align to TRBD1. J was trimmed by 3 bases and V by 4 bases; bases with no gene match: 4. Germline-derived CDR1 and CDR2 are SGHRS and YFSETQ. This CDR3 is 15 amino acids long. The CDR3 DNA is TGCGCCAGCAGCCCGGGGACAGGGGGCTACTATGGCTACACCTTC. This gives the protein CASSPGTGGYYGYTF.

The CDR3 region is CASSLAASGYEQYF. The CDR3 DNA is TGTGCCAGCAGTTTAGCTGCTAGCGGCTACGAGCAGTACTTC. The chain joins TRBV27 to TRBJ2-7; TRBD2 aligns across 7 bases. The CDR3 contains 14 residues. V trimming: 2 bases; J trimming: 3 bases; junction bases outside the gene matches: 4. Germline V gives CDR1 MNHEY, CDR2 SMNVEV (reference sequence).

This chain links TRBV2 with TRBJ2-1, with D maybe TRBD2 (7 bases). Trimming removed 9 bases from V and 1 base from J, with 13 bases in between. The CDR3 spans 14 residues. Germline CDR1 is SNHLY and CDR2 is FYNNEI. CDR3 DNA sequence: TGTGCCAGTCCGGGGGGCGAATCCTACAATGAGCAGTTCTTC. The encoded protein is CASPGGESYNEQFF. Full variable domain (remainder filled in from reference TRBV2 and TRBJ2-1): EPEVTQTPSHQVTQMGQEVILRCVPISNHLYFYWYRQILGQKVEFLVSFYNNEISEKSEIFDDQFSVERPDGSNFTLKIRSTKLEDSAMYFCASPGGESYNEQFFGPGTRLTVL.

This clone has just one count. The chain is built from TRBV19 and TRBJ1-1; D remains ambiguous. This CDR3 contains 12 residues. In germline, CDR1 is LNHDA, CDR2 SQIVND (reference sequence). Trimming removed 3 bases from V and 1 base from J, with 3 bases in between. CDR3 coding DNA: TGTGCCAGTAGTATCTGGAACACTGAAGCTTTCTTT. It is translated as CASSIWNTEAFF. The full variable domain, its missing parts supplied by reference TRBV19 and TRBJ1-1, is DGGITQSPKYLFRKEGQNVTLSCEQNLNHDAMYWYRQDPGQGLRLIYYSQIVNDFQKGDIAEGYSVSREKKESFPLTVTSAQKNPTAFYLCASSIWNTEAFFGQGTRLTVV.

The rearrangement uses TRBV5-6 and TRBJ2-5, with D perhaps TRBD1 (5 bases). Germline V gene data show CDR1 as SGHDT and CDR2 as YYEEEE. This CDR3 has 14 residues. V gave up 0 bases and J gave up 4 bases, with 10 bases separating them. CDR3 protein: CASSLGPRGETQYF. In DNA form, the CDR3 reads TGTGCCAGCAGCTTGGGACCTAGGGGAGAGACCCAGTACTTC.